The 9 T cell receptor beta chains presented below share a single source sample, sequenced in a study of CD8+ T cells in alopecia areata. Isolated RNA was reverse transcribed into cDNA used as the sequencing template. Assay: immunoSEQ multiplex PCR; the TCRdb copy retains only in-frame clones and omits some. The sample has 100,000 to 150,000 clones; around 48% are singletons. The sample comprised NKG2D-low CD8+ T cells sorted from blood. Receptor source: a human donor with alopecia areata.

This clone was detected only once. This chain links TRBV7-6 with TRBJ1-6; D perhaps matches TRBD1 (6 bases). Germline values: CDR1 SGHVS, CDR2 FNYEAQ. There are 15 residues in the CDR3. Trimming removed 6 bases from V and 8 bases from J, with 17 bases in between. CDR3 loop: CASSTREGEDSPLHF. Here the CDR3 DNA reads TGTGCCAGCAGTACTCGCGAGGGGGAGGATTCACCCCTCCACTTT.

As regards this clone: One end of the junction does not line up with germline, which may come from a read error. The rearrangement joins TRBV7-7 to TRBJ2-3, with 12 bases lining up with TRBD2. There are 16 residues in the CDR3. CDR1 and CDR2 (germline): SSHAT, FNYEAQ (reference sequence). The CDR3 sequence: CASSARTSGAEDTQYF. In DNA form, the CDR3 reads TGTGCTAGCAGCGCCCGGACTAGCGGGGCGGAAGATACGCAGTATTTT.

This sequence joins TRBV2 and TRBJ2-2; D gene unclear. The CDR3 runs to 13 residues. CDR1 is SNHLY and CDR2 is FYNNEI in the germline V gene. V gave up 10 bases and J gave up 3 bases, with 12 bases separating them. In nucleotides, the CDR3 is TGTGCCACCCTAGTCTCTGACACCGGGGAGCTGTTTTTT. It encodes CATLVSDTGELFF.

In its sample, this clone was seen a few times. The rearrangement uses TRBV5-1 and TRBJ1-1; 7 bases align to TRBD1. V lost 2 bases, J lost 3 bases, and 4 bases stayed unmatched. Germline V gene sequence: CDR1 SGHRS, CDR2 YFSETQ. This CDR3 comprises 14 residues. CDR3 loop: CASSFLTGDTEAFF. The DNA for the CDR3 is TGCGCCAGCAGCTTCCTCACAGGGGACACTGAAGCTTTCTTT.

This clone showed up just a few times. The CDR3 reads CASSSRDPDYEQYF. The CDR3 region has the DNA TGTGCCAGCAGTTCCCGGGACCCGGATTACGAGCAGTACTTC. The V and J genes are TRBV27 and TRBJ2-7, with D possibly being TRBD1 or TRBD2 (5 bases each). Germline lookup yields CDR1 MNHEY and CDR2 SMNVEV (reference sequence). Trimming removed 4 bases from V and 4 bases from J, with 14 bases in between. The CDR3 covers 14 residues.

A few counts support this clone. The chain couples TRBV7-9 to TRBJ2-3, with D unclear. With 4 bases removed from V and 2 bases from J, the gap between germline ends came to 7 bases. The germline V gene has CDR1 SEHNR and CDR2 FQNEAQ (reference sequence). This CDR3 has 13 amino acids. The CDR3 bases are TGTGCCAGCAGCTCCCCCTACACAGATACGCAGTATTTT. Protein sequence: CASSSPYTDTQYF.

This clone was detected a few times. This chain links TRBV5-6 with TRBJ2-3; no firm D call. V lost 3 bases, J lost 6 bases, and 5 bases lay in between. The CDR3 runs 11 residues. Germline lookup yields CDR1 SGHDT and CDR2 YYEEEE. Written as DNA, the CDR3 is TGTGCCAGCAGCTGTGGGGATACGCAGTATTTT. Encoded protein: CASSCGDTQYF.

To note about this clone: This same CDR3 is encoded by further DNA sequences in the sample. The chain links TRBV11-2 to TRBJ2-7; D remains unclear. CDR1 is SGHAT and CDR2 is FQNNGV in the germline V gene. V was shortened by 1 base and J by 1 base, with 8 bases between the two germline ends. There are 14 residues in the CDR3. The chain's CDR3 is CASSLGTGSYEQYF. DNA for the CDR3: TGTGCCAGCAGCTTAGGGACCGGTTCCTACGAGCAGTACTTC.

The CDR3 protein is CSVELETDYGYTF. The CDR3 DNA sequence: TGCAGCGTTGAGTTAGAAACGGACTATGGCTACACCTTC. The rearrangement joins TRBV29-1 to TRBJ1-2; D unresolved. The CDR3 consists of 13 residues. Trimming left V 3 bases short and J 3 bases short, with 11 bases between. Germline V gene sequence: CDR1 SQVTM, CDR2 ANQGSEA.